This T cell receptor beta chain was observed in a study of T cells in Graves' hyperthyroidism and ophthalmopathy. This clonotype has a count of ten or more. The investigators amplified TCR beta CDR3 regions from RNA transcripts. First-round RT-PCR with HTBI primers amplified the TCR CDR3 region. A single record per CDR3 protein comes from TCRdb applying MiXCR to the multiplex PCR reads. This sample carries 300,000 to 450,000 distinct CDR3 sequences, 15% to 19% of them seen once, and the ten largest clones take approximately 30%. Trimming stripped 2 bases from V and 6 bases from J, with 13 bases between. The CDR3 consists of 14 residues. The germline gives CDR1 SNHLY, CDR2 FYNNEI.

Input material: blood. This chain connects TRBV2 to TRBJ1-2, with D possibly being TRBD1 (5 bases). This clonotype was sampled from a woman younger than 35 with Graves' hyperthyroidism that later progressed to Graves' ophthalmopathy. Here the CDR3 reads CASSELGGGDGYTF. The CDR3 DNA reads as TGTGCCAGCAGTGAACTGGGTGGGGGAGATGGCTACACCTTC.